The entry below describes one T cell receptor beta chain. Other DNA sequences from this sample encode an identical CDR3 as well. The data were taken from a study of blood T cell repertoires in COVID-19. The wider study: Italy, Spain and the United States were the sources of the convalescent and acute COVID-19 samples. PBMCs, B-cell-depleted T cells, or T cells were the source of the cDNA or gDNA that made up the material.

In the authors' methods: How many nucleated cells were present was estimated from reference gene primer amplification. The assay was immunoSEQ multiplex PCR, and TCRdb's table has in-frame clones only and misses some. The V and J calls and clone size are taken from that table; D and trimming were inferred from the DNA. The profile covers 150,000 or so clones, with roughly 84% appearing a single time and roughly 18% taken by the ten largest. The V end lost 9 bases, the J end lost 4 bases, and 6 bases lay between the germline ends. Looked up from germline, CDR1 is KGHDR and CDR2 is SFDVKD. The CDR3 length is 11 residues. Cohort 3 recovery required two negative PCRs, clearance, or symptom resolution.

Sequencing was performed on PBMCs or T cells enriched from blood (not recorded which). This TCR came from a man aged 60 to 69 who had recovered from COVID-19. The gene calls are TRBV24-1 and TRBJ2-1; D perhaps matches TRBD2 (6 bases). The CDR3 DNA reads TGTGCCACCGGGGGGTACAATGAGCAGTTCTTC. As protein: CATGGYNEQFF.